These 20 T cell receptor beta chains came from one sample sequenced in a study of cytomegalovirus exposure and HLA in healthy donors. The PCR had 60 Vbeta and 13 Jbeta primers. Assay used: immunoSEQ multiplex PCR; TCRdb lists only in-frame clones, some missing. The repertoire holds about 120,000 clones, with about 61% as singletons. The sequenced sample consisted of PBMCs. Every receptor here comes from a woman in her twenties or thirties in good health and CMV-seronegative.

The CDR3 spells CASSLMSGETQYF. In DNA form, the CDR3 reads TGCGCCAGCAGCTTGATGTCCGGTGAGACCCAGTACTTC. The chain uses TRBV5-1 and TRBJ2-5, with no clear D. The CDR3 totals 13 residues. Germline CDR1 SGHRS, CDR2 YFSETQ. Trimming took 1 base from V and 5 from J, leaving 9 bases between them.

The J gene is TRBJ2-2, the V gene TRBV7-6, with TRBD1 as a possible D gene (6 bases). The CDR3 spans 15 residues. The ends were cut back, 4 bases at V and 6 bases at J, with 15 bases in the middle. Germline assignment: CDR1 SGHVS and CDR2 FNYEAQ. CDR3 in amino acids: CASSSPGTKSGELFF. The CDR3 DNA reads as TGTGCCAGCAGCTCCCCCGGGACAAAATCCGGGGAGCTGTTTTTT.

CDR3 in DNA: TGTGCCAGCAGTTCCCAACCATCCCCGGGACTAGCGGCAATTTACAATGAGCAGTTCTTC. This translates into CASSSQPSPGLAAIYNEQFF. The chain uses TRBV27 and TRBJ2-1; 11 nucleotides align to TRBD2. Germline CDR1 is MNHEY and CDR2 is SMNVEV (reference sequence). V lost 4 bases to trimming and J lost 4 bases; unmatched junction nucleotides: 18. CDR3 length: 20 residues.

This clone was picked up a small number of times. The chain carries TRBV15 and TRBJ1-1; D is ambiguous. The V and J ends lost 5 bases and 1 base respectively, with 14 bases between them. The CDR3 spans 15 residues. CDR1 LNHNV and CDR2 YYDKDF come from the germline V gene (reference sequence). The CDR3 nucleotides read TGTGCCACCAGCCCCCCGGAGGGTTCGAACACTGAAGCTTTCTTT. It yields the protein CATSPPEGSNTEAFF.

The gene calls are TRBV28 and TRBJ1-1; 9 nucleotides line up with TRBD1. The CDR3 has 14 residues. Germline V lookup: CDR1 MDHEN, CDR2 SYDVKM. Trimming took 5 bases from V and 6 from J; bases not matched to a gene: 7. This CDR3 reads CASSLIGTGSEAFF. DNA of the CDR3: TGTGCCAGCAGTCTGATCGGGACAGGGTCTGAAGCTTTCTTT.

This chain uses TRBV5-1 with TRBJ2-5; D may be TRBD1 (5 bases). CDR1 and CDR2 (germline): SGHRS, YFSETQ. The CDR3 loop spans 18 amino acids. V dropped 1 base and J dropped 1 base, with 20 bases sitting between them. In DNA form, the CDR3 reads TGCGCCAGCAGCTTGTGGCCCAGGGAACGGGCGGTCCAAGAGACCCAGTACTTC. Protein sequence: CASSLWPRERAVQETQYF.

The chain couples TRBV10-3 to TRBJ1-1, with D maybe TRBD1 (6 bases). V shed 6 bases and J shed 0 bases, with 11 bases lying between them. Germline-derived CDR1 and CDR2 are ENHRY and SYGVKD. The CDR3 spans 14 residues. The CDR3 sequence is CAIRPTGLNTEAFF. The CDR3 nucleotides are TGTGCCATCAGGCCGACAGGTCTGAACACTGAAGCTTTCTTT.

The CDR3 spells CASSGGTGDSPLHF. DNA for the CDR3: TGTGCCAGCAGTGGAGGGACAGGGGATTCACCCCTCCACTTT. This rearrangement joins TRBV7-9 to TRBJ1-6, with 10 positions matching TRBD1. Germline V lookup: CDR1 SEHNR, CDR2 FQNEAQ (reference sequence). V shed 6 bases, J shed 8 bases, and the junction held 4 bases outside the gene matches. The CDR3 extends over 14 amino acids.

Details on this clone: Germline and junction disagree at one end, which may indicate a read error. The chain recombines TRBV5-8 with TRBJ2-1; maybe TRBD1 (5 bases). The CDR3 runs to 14 residues. CDR1 is SGHTS and CDR2 is YDEGEE in the germline V gene. The CDR3 sequence: CASSFGTGKNGQFF. CDR3 bases: TGTGCCAGCAGCTTTGGCACAGGAAAGAATGGGCAGTTCTTC.

About this clone: The same CDR3 is also encoded by other DNA sequences in this sample. The chain couples TRBV28 to TRBJ2-7, with D possibly TRBD1 on 6 matching bases. The CDR3 spans 11 residues. V lost 6 bases, J lost 4 bases, and 7 bases lay in between. The V gene's germline CDR1 is MDHEN and CDR2 SYDVKM. DNA of the CDR3: TGTGCCAGCAGCCAGGGGTACGAGCAGTACTTC. It specifies CASSQGYEQYF.

V gene TRBV11-2 combines with J gene TRBJ1-5, with 8 nucleotides matching TRBD1. The CDR3 extends over 15 amino acids. Per germline, CDR1 SGHAT and CDR2 FQNNGV. The junction had 5 bases not matched to a gene; V was cut back by 6 bases and J by 1 base. CDR3: CASRPGQGSNQPQHF. Here the CDR3 DNA reads TGTGCCAGCAGACCCGGACAGGGAAGCAATCAGCCCCAGCATTTT.

This chain uses TRBV5-1 with TRBJ2-7; 8 nucleotides align to TRBD1. V was pared by 2 bases and J by 3 bases, with 13 bases of the junction left unmatched. CDR3 length: 17 amino acids. Germline assignment: CDR1 SGHRS and CDR2 YFSETQ. In DNA, the CDR3 is TGCGCCAGCAGCTTAGGACCTGGACAGGGTTATAGCTACGAGCAGTACTTC. Translating it yields CASSLGPGQGYSYEQYF. Based on the CDR3 plus reference TRBV5-1 and TRBJ2-7, the full variable domain is KAGVTQTPRYLIKTRGQQVTLSCSPISGHRSVSWYQQTPGQGLQFLFEYFSETQRNKGNFPGRFSGRQFSNSRSEMNVSTLELGDSALYLCASSLGPGQGYSYEQYFGPGTRLTVT.

This rearrangement joins TRBV29-1 to TRBJ2-7; 7 bases are shared with TRBD1. This CDR3 is 13 amino acids long. V lost 4 bases to trimming and J lost 2 bases; unmatched junction nucleotides: 5. Per germline, CDR1 SQVTM and CDR2 ANQGSEA. CDR3 bases: TGCAGCGTTGCCACCGGGACAGCCTACGAGCAGTACTTC. Protein product: CSVATGTAYEQYF.

The chain couples TRBV12-2 to TRBJ1-5; TRBD1, the D gene given by the table, was not confirmed from the DNA. TRBV12-2 is listed as a pseudogene. The CDR3 runs 18 residues. The CDR3 DNA reads as TGTGCAAGTCGCCTCCGGACAGGACCTAAAACTAGCAATCAGCCCCAGCATTTT. The encoded protein is CASRLRTGPKTSNQPQHF.

This clone was seen only a few times. This chain uses TRBV6-5 with TRBJ2-7; D uncertain. Between the trimmed V and J ends, which lost 2 bases and 0 bases, there was a span of 11 bases. There are 15 residues in the CDR3. CDR1 is MNHEY and CDR2 is SVGAGI in the germline V gene. The CDR3: CASSYGQATSYEQYF. In nucleotides, the CDR3 is TGTGCCAGCAGTTACGGCCAGGCGACCTCCTACGAGCAGTACTTC.

This clone turned up a few times. This chain uses TRBV5-6 with TRBJ2-7, with unresolved D. Per germline, CDR1 SGHDT and CDR2 YYEEEE. Trimming stripped 3 bases from V and 3 bases from J, with 13 bases between. CDR3 length: 14 amino acids. The CDR3 bases are TGTGCCAGCAGCTCCTCAGGTTCACACTACGAGCAGTACTTC. The encoded protein is CASSSSGSHYEQYF.

This clone was detected a few times. V and J are TRBV6-1 and TRBJ1-5, with D unclear. Germline V lookup: CDR1 MNHNS, CDR2 SASEGT. CDR3 length: 15 amino acids. The germline V and J ends were trimmed by 0 bases and 2 bases, with 8 bases remaining between them. CDR3: CASSEAVGGNQPQHF. CDR3 in DNA: TGTGCCAGCAGTGAAGCGGTAGGAGGCAATCAGCCCCAGCATTTT.

The rearrangement joins TRBV21-1 to TRBJ2-7; the tabulated D call, TRBD1, remains unverified against the DNA. TRBV21-1 counts as a pseudogene. The CDR3 is made up of 16 amino acids. CDR3 DNA sequence: TGTGCCAGCAGCAAAGGCAGAGGACAGGGTATGTACGAGCAGTACTTC. This gives the protein CASSKGRGQGMYEQYF.

The DNA for the CDR3 is TGTGCCAGCAGTTTTCGGTCCACAGATACGCAGTATTTT. Translation gives CASSFRSTDTQYF. V is TRBV28 and J is TRBJ2-3; D is unclear. Germline V lookup: CDR1 MDHEN, CDR2 SYDVKM. Trimming shortened V by 3 bases and J by 2 bases, and 6 bases separated the two germline ends. This CDR3 is built from 13 residues.

This clone was seen more than once but under ten times. This rearrangement joins TRBV4-1 to TRBJ1-3, with TRBD1 matching over 8 bases. Trimming took 1 base from V and 5 from J; bases not matched to a gene: 4. CDR3 size: 15 residues. Per the germline V gene, CDR1 is MGHRA and CDR2 is YSYEKL. As DNA, the CDR3 is TGCGCCAGCAGCCAAGTTACAGGGGGAAGAAACACCATATATTTT. Translating it yields CASSQVTGGRNTIYF.